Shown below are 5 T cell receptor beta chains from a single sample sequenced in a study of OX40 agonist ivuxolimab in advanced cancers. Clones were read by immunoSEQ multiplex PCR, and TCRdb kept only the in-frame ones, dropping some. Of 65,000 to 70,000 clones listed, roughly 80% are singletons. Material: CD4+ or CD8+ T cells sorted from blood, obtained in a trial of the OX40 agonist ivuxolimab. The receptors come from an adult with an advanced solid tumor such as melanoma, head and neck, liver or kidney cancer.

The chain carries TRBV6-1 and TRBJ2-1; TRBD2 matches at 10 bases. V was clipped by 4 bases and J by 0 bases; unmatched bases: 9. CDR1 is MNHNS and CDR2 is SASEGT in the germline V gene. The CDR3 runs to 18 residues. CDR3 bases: TGTGCCAGCAGTGCCGGGACTAGCGTGAGAGTCTCCTACAATGAGCAGTTCTTC. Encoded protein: CASSAGTSVRVSYNEQFF.

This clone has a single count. CDR3 sequence: CASSLESGRALWNEQFF. In DNA form, the CDR3 reads TGTGCCAGCAGCTTGGAGAGCGGGAGGGCCTTATGGAATGAGCAGTTCTTC. The V gene is TRBV5-4, the J gene TRBJ2-1; 10 bases match TRBD2. The germline CDR1 and CDR2 sequences are SGHNT and YYREEE (reference sequence). V dropped 0 bases and J dropped 7; count of bases not matched to a gene: 10. The length of the CDR3 is 17 residues. Full variable domain (missing parts from reference TRBV5-4 and TRBJ2-1): ETGVTQSPTHLIKTRGQQVTLRCSSQSGHNTVSWYQQALGQGPQFIFQYYREEENGRGNFPPRFSGLQFPNYSSELNVNALELDDSALYLCASSLESGRALWNEQFFGPGTRLTVL.

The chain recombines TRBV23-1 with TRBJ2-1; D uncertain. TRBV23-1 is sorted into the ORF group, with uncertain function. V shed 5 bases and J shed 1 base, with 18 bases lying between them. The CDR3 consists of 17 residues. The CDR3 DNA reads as TGCGCCAGCAGTTATCCGACACGAGACGAATCCTACAATGAGCAGTTCTTC. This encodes CASSYPTRDESYNEQFF.

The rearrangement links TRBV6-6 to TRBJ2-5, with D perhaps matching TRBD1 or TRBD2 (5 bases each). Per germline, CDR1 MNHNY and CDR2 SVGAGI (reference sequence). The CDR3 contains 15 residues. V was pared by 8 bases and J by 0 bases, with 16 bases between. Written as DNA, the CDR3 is TGTGCCAGCTCAGGGAGCAAGACGTACCAAGAGACCCAGTACTTC. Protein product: CASSGSKTYQETQYF.

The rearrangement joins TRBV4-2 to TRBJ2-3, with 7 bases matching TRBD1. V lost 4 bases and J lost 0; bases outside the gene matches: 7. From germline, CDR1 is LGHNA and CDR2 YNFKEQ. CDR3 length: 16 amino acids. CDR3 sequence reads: CASSRGKGASTDTQYF. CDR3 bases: TGTGCCAGCAGCCGGGGTAAGGGGGCGAGCACAGATACGCAGTATTTT.